This T cell receptor (beta chain) stems from a study of blood T cell repertoires in COVID-19. Sequencing was performed with immunoSEQ multiplex PCR; in TCRdb, only in-frame clones are kept and a portion is missing. The sample holds 80,000 or so clones, around 77% seen once. The CDR3 runs to 11 residues. Trimming stripped 3 bases from V and 6 bases from J, with 5 bases between. The germline gives CDR1 MDHEN, CDR2 SYDVKM. Sequencing was done on a sample of peripheral blood. This sequence joins TRBV28 and TRBJ1-2; D remains ambiguous. The clonotype comes from a human donor in a cohort sampled during active COVID-19. The CDR3 DNA reads TGTGCCAGCAGTTTTCGCGATGGCTACACCTTC. It is translated as CASSFRDGYTF.